One sample yielded the 8 T cell receptor beta chains listed below, sequenced in a study of blood T cell repertoires in COVID-19. The protocol was immunoSEQ multiplex PCR, while the TCRdb copy is restricted to in-frame clones and leaves out a portion. The sample holds under 200,000 clones; roughly 87% are singletons and the top ten take about 7%. The source material was PBMCs or T cells enriched from blood (not recorded which). The receptors here all came from a woman aged 45-65 years who had recovered from COVID-19.

V is TRBV27 and J is TRBJ1-2, with 7 bases that match TRBD1. CDR3 length: 15 residues. CDR1 and CDR2 (germline): MNHEY, SMNVEV (reference sequence). The V segment lost 4 bases and the J segment 4 bases; nucleotides outside the gene matches: 9. The CDR3 DNA reads TGTGCCAGCAGTTCCTCGATACAGGGGCCCTATGGCTACACCTTC. Translating it yields CASSSSIQGPYGYTF.

The chain combines TRBV12-5 with TRBJ1-5; D perhaps matches TRBD1 (5 bases). The germline gives CDR1 LGHNT, CDR2 FRNRAP. V lost 6 bases and J 1 base, leaving 16 bases between the germline ends. The length of the CDR3 is 16 residues. The CDR3 nucleotides read TGTGCTAGTGGAAACGCAGCGGAGGGGAGCAATCAGCCCCAGCATTTT. Residues: CASGNAAEGSNQPQHF. The whole variable domain, remainder taken from reference TRBV12-5 and TRBJ1-5, is DARVTQTPRHKVTEMGQEVTMRCQPILGHNTVFWYRQTMMQGLELLAYFRNRAPLDDSGMPKDRFSAEMPDATLATLKIQPSEPRDSAVYFCASGNAAEGSNQPQHFGDGTRLSIL.

CDR3 sequence (DNA): TGTGCCAGCAGGCGGAGCTCCTACGAGCAGTACTTC. This codes for CASRRSSYEQYF. V gene TRBV6-5 combines with J gene TRBJ2-7; D remains unclear. The germline V gene has CDR1 MNHEY and CDR2 SVGAGI. V lost 6 bases to trimming and J lost 0 bases, with 6 bases between them. This CDR3 contains 12 residues.

The CDR3, as DNA: TGTGCCAGCAGCGTAGGGGGACAGGGGGCTGCTGGAAACACCATATATTTT. Translating it yields CASSVGGQGAAGNTIYF. The V gene is TRBV9, the J gene TRBJ1-3; 12 bases match TRBD1. The CDR3 has 17 residues. Germline-derived CDR1 and CDR2 are SGDLS and YYNGEE. The V gene end was trimmed by 0 bases and the J gene end by 2 bases; junction bases not matched to a gene: 3.

V is TRBV28 and J is TRBJ1-3; a weak D match, TRBD1 (6 bases). The CDR3 totals 15 residues. Trimming left V 7 bases short and J 2 bases short, with 15 bases between. Germline CDR1 MDHEN, CDR2 SYDVKM. This chain's CDR3 is CASTKAGGPGNTIYF. CDR3 sequence (DNA): TGTGCCAGCACGAAAGCGGGGGGCCCTGGAAACACCATATATTTT.

The chain carries TRBV7-8 and TRBJ1-4; D gene uncertain. The germline gives CDR1 SGHVS, CDR2 FQNEAQ. Trimming removed 3 bases at V and 6 bases at J, with 11 bases between. The CDR3 extends over 14 amino acids. The CDR3 DNA is TGTGCCAGCAGCTTTTCGGAGAATTATGAAAAACTGTTTTTT. It encodes CASSFSENYEKLFF.

The DNA of the CDR3 is TGTGCCAGCAGCGCCCGGGACAGCTCCTACGAGCAGTACTTC. This translates into CASSARDSSYEQYF. The chain employs TRBV11-3 and TRBJ2-7, with TRBD1 identical over 7 bases. Germline CDR1 SGHNT, CDR2 YENEEA. CDR3 length equals 14 residues. J was trimmed by 0 bases and V by 5 bases; bases with no gene match: 4.

The J gene is TRBJ2-4, the V gene TRBV24-1; 10 bases align to TRBD1. After removal of 3 bases from V and 3 bases from J, the junction contained 1 base not matched to a gene. The CDR3 has 15 amino acids. Looked up from germline, CDR1 is KGHDR and CDR2 is SFDVKD. Here the CDR3 DNA reads TGTGCCACCAGTGATGGACAGGGGGGCAAAAACATTCAGTACTTC. As protein: CATSDGQGGKNIQYF.